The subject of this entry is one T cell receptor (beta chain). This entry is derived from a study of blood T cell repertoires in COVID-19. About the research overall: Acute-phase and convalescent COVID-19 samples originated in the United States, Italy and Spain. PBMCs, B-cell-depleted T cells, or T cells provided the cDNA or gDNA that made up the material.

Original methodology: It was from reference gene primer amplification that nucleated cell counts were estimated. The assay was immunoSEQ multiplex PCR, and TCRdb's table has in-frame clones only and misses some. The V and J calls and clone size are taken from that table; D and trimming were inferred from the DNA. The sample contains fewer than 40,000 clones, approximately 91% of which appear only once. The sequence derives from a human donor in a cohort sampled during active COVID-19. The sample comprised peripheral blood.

CDR3 in DNA: TGTGCCAGCAGCTCGTGGACTAGCGGGATATTCGACGAGCAGTACTTC. Protein sequence: CASSSWTSGIFDEQYF. This sequence joins TRBV7-9 and TRBJ2-7; 12 bases fit TRBD2. J gave up 5 bases and V 4 bases, and 9 bases lay outside the gene matches. The CDR3 spans 16 residues. Looked up from germline, CDR1 is SEHNR and CDR2 is FQNEAQ (reference sequence).